Shown below are 22 T cell receptor beta chains from a single sample sequenced in a study of T-cell memory formation after mild COVID-19. TCRdb called the 5' RACE reads again in MiXCR, with one record for every CDR3 protein. This sample yields about 350,000 distinct CDR3 sequences, of which roughly an eighth are seen a single time; 22% belongs to the top ten. The sample comprised PBMCs or a T cell subset sorted from them (not recorded which). All receptors derive from a man aged 18-30 years who had mild COVID-19 (a few samples of this study predate the infection). Cell type and time point are not known.

The V call is TRBV28, the J call TRBJ2-3, with D perhaps being TRBD1 or TRBD2 (7 bases each). The CDR3 covers 16 residues. Germline V gene sequence: CDR1 MDHEN, CDR2 SYDVKM. Trimming took off 5 bases at V and 5 bases at J, with 20 bases between the two ends. Here the CDR3 reads CASSPQGGALRDTQYF. The DNA of the CDR3 is TGTGCCAGCAGTCCCCAGGGGGGGGCGCTTAGAGATACGCAGTATTTT.

This clonotype appeared a few times. The chain recombines TRBV3-1 with TRBJ1-5; no firm D call. The CDR3 runs 14 residues. V was cut by 2 bases and J by 10 bases, with 15 bases left in between. Germline values: CDR1 LGHDT, CDR2 YNNKEL (reference sequence). This CDR3 reads CASSQNPLRGPQHF. The CDR3 DNA sequence: TGTGCCAGCAGCCAAAACCCCCTTCGTGGACCCCAGCATTTT. Combining the CDR3 with reference TRBV3-1 and TRBJ1-5 gives the whole variable domain DTAVSQTPKYLVTQMGNDKSIKCEQNLGHDTMYWYKQDSKKFLKIMFSYNNKELIINETVPNRFSPKSPDKAHLNLHINSLELGDSAVYFCASSQNPLRGPQHFGDGTRLSIL.

This clonotype has a count of ten or more. The chain carries TRBV20-1 and TRBJ1-3; possibly TRBD1 for D (5 bases). Germline lookup yields CDR1 DFQATT and CDR2 SNEGSKA (reference sequence). The CDR3 contains 14 residues. V was clipped by 6 bases and J by 0 bases, with 12 bases between them. CDR3 in DNA: TGCAGTGCACGGGACGGTCGCTCTGGAAACACCATATATTTT. Its translation: CSARDGRSGNTIYF.

This clonotype was seen a few times. This chain connects TRBV29-1 to TRBJ2-1, with 9 bases that match TRBD1. This CDR3 comprises 13 residues. Germline CDR1 is SQVTM and CDR2 is ANQGSEA. V shed 6 bases and J 6 bases; nucleotides not matched to a gene: 6. CDR3 in amino acids: CSVQTTGGNEQFF. The CDR3 DNA reads as TGCAGCGTCCAGACGACAGGGGGCAATGAGCAGTTCTTC.

A few counts support this clonotype. The J gene is TRBJ1-2, the V gene TRBV4-1, with D tentatively TRBD1 (6 bases). Trimming left V 1 base short and J 3 bases short, with 15 bases between. CDR3 length: 16 residues. Per the germline V gene, CDR1 is MGHRA and CDR2 is YSYEKL. DNA for the CDR3: TGCGCCAGCAGCCAAGGTGGGCAGGGGCCTTACTATGGCTACACCTTC. Translating it yields CASSQGGQGPYYGYTF.

The chain employs TRBV2 and TRBJ2-5; tentatively, D is TRBD2 (5 bases). Between the trimmed V and J ends, which lost 1 base and 12 bases, there was a span of 15 bases. In germline, CDR1 is SNHLY, CDR2 FYNNEI. This CDR3 has 13 residues. In DNA form, the CDR3 reads TGTGCCAGCAGTGAAGGGAGGCCCGGGATCGAGTACTTC. It codes for CASSEGRPGIEYF.

Only a few counts were recorded for this clonotype. The V call is TRBV5-4, the J call TRBJ2-3; 7 nucleotides line up with TRBD1. V lost 2 bases to trimming and J lost 2 bases; unmatched junction nucleotides: 11. The germline CDR1 and CDR2 sequences are SGHNT and YYREEE (reference sequence). This CDR3 has 17 residues. The CDR3 nucleotides are TGTGCCAGCAGCTTCCAAAAGACGACAGGGTTCACAGATACGCAGTATTTT. Protein: CASSFQKTTGFTDTQYF.

This clonotype was found many times. The chain joins TRBV5-6 to TRBJ2-5; D might be TRBD2 (6 bases). The CDR3 is 15 residues long. The ends were cut back, 0 bases at V and 6 bases at J, with 15 bases in the middle. CDR1 and CDR2 from the germline V gene are SGHDT and YYEEEE. In DNA, the CDR3 is TGTGCCAGCAGCTTGGACGGGGGTTTAAGGAAGACCCAGTACTTC. Protein product: CASSLDGGLRKTQYF.

The rearrangement uses TRBV7-2 and TRBJ2-3; 7 bases match TRBD2. Trimming took 1 base from V and 4 from J; bases not matched to a gene: 5. CDR1 is SGHTA and CDR2 is FQGNSA in the germline V gene. The length of the CDR3 is 15 residues. The CDR3 is CASSLGGSGSDTQYF. The CDR3 nucleotides read TGTGCCAGCAGCTTAGGCGGGAGTGGATCAGATACGCAGTATTTT. Full variable domain (rest looked up from reference TRBV7-2 and TRBJ2-3): GAGVSQSPSNKVTEKGKDVELRCDPISGHTALYWYRQSLGQGLEFLIYFQGNSAPDKSGLPSDRFSAERTGGSVSTLTIQRTQQEDSAVYLCASSLGGSGSDTQYFGPGTRLTVL.

The table lists this clonotype with many counts. The rearrangement uses TRBV20-1 and TRBJ2-1, with 8 bases identical to TRBD2. Trimming took 5 bases from V and 9 from J; bases not matched to a gene: 15. The CDR3 sequence is 15 residues long. Germline V gene lookup returns CDR1 DFQATT and CDR2 SNEGSKA (reference sequence). This CDR3 is CSAATGTSNLGEQFF. The CDR3 DNA reads as TGCAGTGCTGCGACCGGGACTAGTAATCTCGGTGAGCAGTTCTTC.

This clonotype was counted a few times. The rearrangement joins TRBV10-3 to TRBJ1-5; D might be TRBD1 (5 bases). CDR1 is ENHRY, CDR2 SYGVKD, per germline. The CDR3 loop spans 14 amino acids. V lost 0 bases and J lost 4, with 7 bases in between. In nucleotides, the CDR3 is TGTGCCATCAGTGAGTCGACAGAAAATCAGCCCCAGCATTTT. Its protein product is CAISESTENQPQHF.

The chain couples TRBV4-1 to TRBJ2-1; D might be TRBD1 (5 bases). The CDR3 sequence is 14 residues long. V dropped 2 bases and J dropped 4 bases, with 9 bases sitting between them. Germline V gene data show CDR1 as MGHRA and CDR2 as YSYEKL. The CDR3 loop reads CASSQSDSYNEQFF. The CDR3 bases are TGCGCCAGCAGCCAATCCGACAGTTACAATGAGCAGTTCTTC.

Many counts were recorded for this clonotype. The chain employs TRBV7-3 and TRBJ2-5; 10 nucleotides match TRBD1. Germline V gene sequence: CDR1 SGHTA, CDR2 FQGTGA. The CDR3 has 14 residues. With V trimmed by 5 bases and J by 5 bases, 5 bases remained unmatched. CDR3 protein: CASSRDRGSETQYF. The CDR3 nucleotides read TGTGCCAGCAGCCGGGACAGGGGTTCGGAGACCCAGTACTTC.

The rearrangement links TRBV12-3 or TRBV12-4 to TRBJ2-5, with 10 bases that match TRBD2. The V and J ends lost 6 bases and 2 bases, in that order; junction bases with no gene match: 6. The CDR3 length is 15 residues. This CDR3 is CASSQIAGGQETQYF. CDR3 nucleotides: TGTGCCAGCAGCCAGATAGCGGGGGGACAAGAGACCCAGTACTTC.

There are many counts of this clonotype. The J gene is TRBJ2-3, the V gene TRBV5-1, with TRBD2 matching over 10 bases. CDR3 length equals 17 residues. The V gene end was trimmed by 0 bases and the J gene end by 4 bases; junction bases not matched to a gene: 8. Germline values: CDR1 SGHRS, CDR2 YFSETQ. The CDR3: CASSLGVAGGRADTQYF. As DNA, the CDR3 is TGCGCCAGCAGCTTGGGCGTAGCGGGGGGCAGGGCAGATACGCAGTATTTT.

The gene calls are TRBV6-1 and TRBJ1-5; D unclear. The ends were cut back, 6 bases at V and 0 bases at J, with 9 bases in the middle. The CDR3 covers 14 residues. Germline CDR1 MNHNS, CDR2 SASEGT. The CDR3: CASRSMYSNQPQHF. CDR3 bases: TGTGCCAGCAGAAGTATGTATAGCAATCAGCCCCAGCATTTT.

This rearrangement joins TRBV29-1 to TRBJ1-1, with D maybe TRBD1 (6 bases). V was pared by 7 bases and J by 4 bases, with 13 bases between. Germline-derived CDR1 and CDR2 are SQVTM and ANQGSEA. The CDR3 spans 12 residues. The chain's CDR3 is CSAGLQGTEAFF. The CDR3 nucleotides are TGCAGCGCTGGCCTACAGGGCACTGAAGCTTTCTTT.

A remark on this clonotype: An end of the junction differs from the germline gene, which may be a read error. The gene calls are TRBV7-2 and TRBJ2-7; either TRBD1 or TRBD2 may supply D (5 bases each). The germline gives CDR1 SGHTA, CDR2 FQGNSA. The CDR3 consists of 15 residues. CDR3 in DNA: TGTGCCAGCAGGTTAGGTGGGACGGGCTCCTACGAGCAGTACTTC. It is translated as CASRLGGTGSYEQYF.

This clonotype was counted a few times. The chain employs TRBV21-1 and TRBJ1-5. TRBV21-1 is recorded as a pseudogene. CDR3 length: 15 amino acids. The CDR3 DNA reads as TGTGCCAGCACGAGGACTGATGATAGCAATCAGCCCCAGCATTTT. Residues: CASTRTDDSNQPQHF.

This clonotype occurred a few times. The chain recombines TRBV4-3 with TRBJ2-1, with 13 positions matching TRBD2. There are 16 residues in the CDR3. V gave up 0 bases and J gave up 12 bases; unmatched junction bases: 8. Germline CDR1 LGHNA, CDR2 YSLEER. The CDR3 DNA is TGCGCCAGCAGCCAAGATGGGACTAGCGGGGAGGTTCGGCAGTTCTTC. This codes for CASSQDGTSGEVRQFF.

The sample holds a few counts of this clonotype. The chain joins TRBV9 to TRBJ1-1, with unresolved D. In germline, CDR1 is SGDLS, CDR2 YYNGEE. This CDR3 has 15 residues. V gave up 0 bases and J gave up 0 bases, with 9 bases separating them. The CDR3 protein is CASSVEAHLNTEAFF. CDR3 nucleotides: TGTGCCAGCAGCGTAGAGGCCCACCTGAACACTGAAGCTTTCTTT.

CDR3 in amino acids: CSAHRDYGYTF. The CDR3 DNA sequence: TGCAGTGCGCACCGAGACTATGGCTACACCTTC. The chain is built from TRBV20-1 and TRBJ1-2; D is uncertain. The CDR3 spans 11 residues. CDR1 is DFQATT and CDR2 is SNEGSKA in the germline V gene (reference sequence). Trimming removed 6 bases at V and 3 bases at J, with 8 bases between.